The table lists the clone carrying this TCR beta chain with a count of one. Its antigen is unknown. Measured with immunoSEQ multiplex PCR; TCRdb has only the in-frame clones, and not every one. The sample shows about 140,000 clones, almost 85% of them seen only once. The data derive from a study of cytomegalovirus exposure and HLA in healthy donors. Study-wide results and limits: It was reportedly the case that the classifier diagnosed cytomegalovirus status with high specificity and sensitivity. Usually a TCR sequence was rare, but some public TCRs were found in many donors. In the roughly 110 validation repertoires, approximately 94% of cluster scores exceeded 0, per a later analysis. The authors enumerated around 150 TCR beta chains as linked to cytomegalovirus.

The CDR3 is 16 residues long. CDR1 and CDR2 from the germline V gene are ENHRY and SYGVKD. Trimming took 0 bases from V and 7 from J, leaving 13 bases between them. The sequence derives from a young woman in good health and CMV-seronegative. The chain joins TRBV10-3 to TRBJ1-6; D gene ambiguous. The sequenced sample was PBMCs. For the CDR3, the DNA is TGTGCCATCAGTGAGTCGAAGAGCCTCCCCAATTCACCCCTCCACTTT. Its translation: CAISESKSLPNSPLHF.